The entry below gives a single T cell receptor (beta chain) sequence along with its context. These data originate in a study of Graves' ophthalmopathy and Graves' hyperthyroidism. Looked up from germline, CDR1 is SGHVS and CDR2 is FQNEAQ. The V end was cut by 6 bases, the J end by 1 base, with 21 bases between. The CDR3 sequence is 17 residues long. For repertoire sequencing, the TCR beta CDR3 regions were amplified from RNA transcripts. Second-round multiplex PCR came after first-round RT-PCR with HTBI primers. MiXCR was run by TCRdb on the multiplex PCR reads, yielding one entry per CDR3 protein. The sample lists over 650,000 distinct CDR3 sequences, approximately 39% occurring once.

Sequenced input: peripheral blood. The chain has TRBV7-8 and TRBJ1-1, with D possibly being TRBD1 (5 bases). The TCR sequence derives from an adult man with Graves' ophthalmopathy. For the CDR3, the DNA is TGTGCCAGCAGTTTATATGGGGCAGGGAGGTCGAACACTGAAGCTTTCTTT. This sequence encodes CASSLYGAGRSNTEAFF. The complete variable domain, with remaining parts taken from reference TRBV7-8 and TRBJ1-1, reads GAGVSQSPRYKVAKRGQDVALRCDPISGHVSLFWYQQALGQGPEFLTYFQNEAQLDKSGLPSDRFFAERPEGSVSTLKIQRTQQEDSAVYLCASSLYGAGRSNTEAFFGQGTRLTVV.